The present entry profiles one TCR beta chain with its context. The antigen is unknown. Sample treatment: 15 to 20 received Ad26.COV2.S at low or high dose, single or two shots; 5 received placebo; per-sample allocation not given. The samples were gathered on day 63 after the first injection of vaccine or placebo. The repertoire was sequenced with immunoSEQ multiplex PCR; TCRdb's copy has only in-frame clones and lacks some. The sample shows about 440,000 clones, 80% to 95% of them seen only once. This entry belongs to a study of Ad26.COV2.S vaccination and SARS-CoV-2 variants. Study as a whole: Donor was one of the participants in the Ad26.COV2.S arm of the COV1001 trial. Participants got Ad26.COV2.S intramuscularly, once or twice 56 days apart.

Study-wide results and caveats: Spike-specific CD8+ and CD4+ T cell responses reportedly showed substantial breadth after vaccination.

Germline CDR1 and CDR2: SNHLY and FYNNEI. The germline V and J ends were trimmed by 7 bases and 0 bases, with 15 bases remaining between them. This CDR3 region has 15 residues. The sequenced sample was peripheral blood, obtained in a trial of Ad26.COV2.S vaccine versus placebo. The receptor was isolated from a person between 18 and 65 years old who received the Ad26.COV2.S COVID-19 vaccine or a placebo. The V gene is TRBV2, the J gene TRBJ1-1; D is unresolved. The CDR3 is CASMIDGRVNTEAFF. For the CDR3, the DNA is TGTGCCAGCATGATCGATGGCAGAGTGAACACTGAAGCTTTCTTT.